The source of this TCR beta chain is a study of blood T cell repertoires in COVID-19 (TCRdb year 2020). With respect to the entire study: The collaborator samples originated in the United States, Italy and Spain and spanned the acute and convalescent phases of COVID-19. Samples were obtained from the ongoing ImmuneRACE study (first 160 participants) and from some 1,200 subjects provided by 6 global collaborators. The material from the prospective study consisted of cDNA or gDNA derived from T cells, B-cell-depleted T cells, or PBMCs. Where available, HLA class I and class II types were obtained from metadata supplied by the sample provider rather than from assay-based typing. A freely available public database, intended as a resource for researchers studying the immune response to SARS-CoV-2, is where the repertoires were released. Subjects who had been exposed to COVID-19, were actively infected with it, or had recovered from it provided the deeply sampled blood TCRbeta repertoires that made up the dataset. Sample metadata almost always included a de-identified subject ID, COVID-19 status, age in years and sex.

A word on this clone: Its antigen has not been determined. No clone much larger than this one lies a single base away; base qualities are absent.

The paper as a whole reports these results and caveats: The amount of clinical and demographic metadata varied by source and participant and was provided uncurated.

Participants in the prospective study were enrolled through a virtual design, were aged roughly 18 to 90 years, and lived in fewer than 30 United States geographic areas. To assign participants to cohorts, the prospective study relied on clinical history that participants themselves reported in a screening survey and a study questionnaire. Recovered participants in ImmuneRACE Cohort 3 were defined as having two consecutive negative NP/OP PCR tests, clearance from a healthcare professional, or resolution of symptoms. Each participant in the prospective study had whole blood, serum and a nasopharyngeal or oropharyngeal swab collected by mobile phlebotomists. Participants in the prospective study had the option to provide additional blood draws and questionnaires over an approximately two-month period. Before DNA extraction, blood samples from the prospective study were shipped at room temperature or frozen.

TCRbeta CDR3 regions were amplified from genomic DNA by means of the immunoSEQ Assay, a bias-controlled multiplex PCR. Per the authors' processing: Nucleated cell counts per sample were estimated from amplification of reference gene primers within the assay. To quantify the absolute abundance of each unique TCRbeta CDR3 rearrangement, sequence reads were collapsed and filtered. For each sample, productive Simpson clonality was calculated by taking the square root of Simpson's diversity index across productive rearrangements. The table comes from immuneACCESS by way of TCRdb, which keeps in-frame sequences with V and J called. Part of the clones is missing from these tables; in studies checked, under half for an unresolved V gene and the rest for unknown reasons. V, J and clone size derive from that table, while D and trimming were established from the DNA sequence. The sample table holds a few hundred thousand clones, of which approximately 89% were seen once. 1.7% of the sample is taken by the ten largest.

The V end gives up 8 bases and the J end 0 bases, leaving 9 bases in the junction not matched to a gene. The cysteine opens and the phenylalanine closes a CDR3 of 17 amino acids. CDR3 DNA only is kept here, 51 bases in frame from base 1. Per the germline V gene, ENHRY is the CDR1 and SYGVKD is the CDR2. The receptor was isolated from a woman in her thirties who had recovered from COVID-19. The sequencing sample was made of PBMCs or T cells enriched from blood (not recorded which). The V and J segments used are TRBV10-3 and TRBJ2-1; the central 11 bases match TRBD2. CDR3 region: CAIGGLAGGSSYNEQFF. The DNA sequence follows: TGTGCCATCGGGGGGCTAGCGGGAGGAAGCTCCTACAATGAGCAGTTCTTC.